Listed here is a single TCR beta chain. Authors' analysis steps: Estimation of nucleated cell counts relied on the amplification of reference gene primers. Repertoires were generated with immunoSEQ multiplex PCR, while TCRdb's copy carries only in-frame clones and drops some. V and J calls plus clone size are reproduced from that table; the DNA served to infer D and trimming. The sample yields 120,000 or so clones, approximately 84% seen once. The data were obtained in a study of blood T cell repertoires in COVID-19. For the study at large: Acute and convalescent COVID-19 specimens originated in the United States, Italy and Spain. Sample material is recorded as cDNA or gDNA derived from T cells, B-cell-depleted T cells, or PBMCs.

The sequence came from a man between 65 and 85 years old with acute or convalescent COVID-19. The sequencing sample was made of peripheral blood.

This chain's CDR3 is CASSQAREYQETQYF. The CDR3 DNA sequence: TGTGCCAGCAGCCAGGCCCGGGAGTACCAAGAGACCCAGTACTTC. The chain carries TRBV3-1 (or the pseudogene TRBV3-2) and TRBJ2-5; D is possibly TRBD2 (6 bases). V was clipped by 3 bases and J by 0 bases, with 11 bases between them. This CDR3 contains 15 residues. The germline gives CDR1 LGHDT, CDR2 YNNKEL (reference sequence).